Presented here are 13 T cell receptor beta chains from one specimen sequenced in a study of beta chain features in type 1 diabetes. Findings and limits, study-wide: All four CD4+ subsets of Type 1 diabetes patients contained TCRB CDR3s that were moderately but significantly shorter.

Antigens for these TCRs are unknown. Sequencing targeted expressed TCRB transcripts, as all isolated RNA had been reverse transcribed. Using immunoSEQ multiplex PCR, the repertoire was profiled, and TCRdb retains in-frame clones only, with some absent. The sample holds tens of thousands of clones, roughly half seen once. The sequenced sample was Tregs from blood. All receptors come from a woman between 40 and 50 years old with type 1 diabetes.

This clone was observed a handful of times. The V and J genes are TRBV29-1 and TRBJ2-6, with D hard to call. The germline V gene encodes CDR1 SQVTM and CDR2 ANQGSEA. Between the trimmed V and J ends, which lost 4 bases and 4 bases, there was a span of 17 bases. The CDR3 spans 16 residues. CDR3 coding DNA: TGCAGCGTTGGGAGTACGTCCTTCCAAGGGGCCAACGTCCTGACTTTC. Protein: CSVGSTSFQGANVLTF.

The J gene is TRBJ1-1, the V gene TRBV6-5; possibly TRBD1 for D (6 bases). There are 13 residues in the CDR3. Germline assignment: CDR1 MNHEY and CDR2 SVGAGI. Deletions cut 4 bases from V and 10 bases from J, with 16 bases between. CDR3 protein: CASSSAEDSGAFF. The CDR3 nucleotides read TGTGCCAGCAGTTCGGCTGAGGACAGCGGAGCTTTCTTT.

Here the CDR3 reads CASSLGHSGNTIYF. The CDR3 DNA is TGTGCCAGCAGCTTGGGACACTCTGGAAACACCATATATTTT. This chain connects TRBV5-4 to TRBJ1-3; D gene ambiguous. This CDR3 is built from 14 residues. The V gene's germline CDR1 is SGHNT and CDR2 YYREEE (reference sequence). V lost 0 bases and J lost 0, with 4 bases in between. The complete variable domain, with remaining parts taken from reference TRBV5-4 and TRBJ1-3, reads ETGVTQSPTHLIKTRGQQVTLRCSSQSGHNTVSWYQQALGQGPQFIFQYYREEENGRGNFPPRFSGLQFPNYSSELNVNALELDDSALYLCASSLGHSGNTIYFGEGSWLTVV.

The chain uses TRBV6-6 and TRBJ1-5, with D unresolved. CDR3 length equals 12 residues. Between the trimmed V and J ends, which lost 5 bases and 3 bases, there was a span of 5 bases. CDR1 and CDR2 (germline): MNHNY, SVGAGI (reference sequence). The CDR3 region has the DNA TGTGCCAGCAGTCCCTTCAATCAGCCCCAGCATTTT. Protein: CASSPFNQPQHF.

The J gene is TRBJ2-7, the V gene TRBV19, with unresolved D. This CDR3 comprises 14 residues. V dropped 4 bases and J dropped 0 bases, with 10 bases sitting between them. The germline V gene has CDR1 LNHDA and CDR2 SQIVND (reference sequence). The CDR3 coding sequence is TGTGCCAGTAGTAGGCTAGGTCCCTCCTACGAGCAGTACTTC. Its translation is CASSRLGPSYEQYF.

The chain has TRBV4-3 and TRBJ2-5; 8 bases are shared with TRBD2. J gave up 7 bases and V 0 bases, and 10 bases lay outside the gene matches. Per germline, CDR1 LGHNA and CDR2 YSLEER. CDR3 size: 16 residues. The CDR3 reads CASSQDGGGSGGTQYF. For the CDR3, the DNA is TGCGCCAGCAGCCAAGATGGCGGGGGGTCGGGGGGGACCCAGTACTTC.

The chain has TRBV5-4 and TRBJ2-7; TRBD2 matches 9 bases. The CDR3 covers 15 residues. Germline-derived CDR1 and CDR2 are SGHNT and YYREEE (reference sequence). The J segment lost 4 bases and the V segment lost 3 bases, leaving 8 bases of the junction unmatched. The CDR3, as DNA: TGTGCCAGCAGCTCGTTAGCGGGAGTGGAGTACGAGCAGTACTTC. Translation gives CASSSLAGVEYEQYF.

This chain links TRBV6-5 with TRBJ1-5; 7 bases fit TRBD1. Germline V gene lookup returns CDR1 MNHEY and CDR2 SVGAGI. The CDR3 spans 14 residues. Trimming took 10 bases from V and 3 from J; bases not matched to a gene: 9. DNA for the CDR3: TGTGCCACTAGTGACAGGGCTCCCAATCAGCCCCAGCATTTT. Translation gives CATSDRAPNQPQHF.

The rearrangement links TRBV28 to TRBJ1-1, with 7 bases fitting TRBD1. The CDR3 sequence is 13 residues long. Germline CDR1 and CDR2: MDHEN and SYDVKM. The V segment lost 9 bases and the J segment 10 bases; nucleotides outside the gene matches: 14. The CDR3 spells CASTLNRGRRAFF. The DNA for the CDR3 is TGTGCCAGTACCTTAAACAGGGGAAGGCGAGCTTTCTTT.

This clone was detected only once. The chain recombines TRBV5-4 with TRBJ1-3; perhaps TRBD1 as D (5 bases). V was shortened by 0 bases and J by 4 bases, with 14 bases between the two germline ends. Germline CDR1 and CDR2: SGHNT and YYREEE (reference sequence). The CDR3 is 16 residues long. The CDR3 nucleotides read TGTGCCAGCAGCTTGGAAGGGGCCCCCATGGGAAACACCATATATTTT. Translated: CASSLEGAPMGNTIYF.

The V and J genes are TRBV10-3 and TRBJ1-2, with TRBD1 identical over 10 bases. This CDR3 is built from 15 residues. With 4 bases clipped from V and 6 bases from J, the junction kept 8 bases outside the gene matches. Germline V gives CDR1 ENHRY, CDR2 SYGVKD. CDR3 amino acids: CAISVDRGLGNGYTF. CDR3 coding DNA: TGTGCCATCAGTGTTGACAGGGGGCTAGGAAATGGCTACACCTTC.

The chain couples TRBV13 to TRBJ2-1; 13 bases fit TRBD2. Germline V CDR1 and CDR2: PRHDT, FYEKMQ (reference sequence). The CDR3 covers 16 residues. Trimming cost V 4 bases and J 7 bases; bases outside gene matches: 7. This CDR3 reads CASSSRLAGGRNEQFF. In DNA form, the CDR3 reads TGTGCCAGCAGCTCCAGACTAGCGGGAGGTCGGAATGAGCAGTTCTTC.

The rearrangement uses TRBV4-1 and TRBJ2-3, with D possibly TRBD2 on 6 matching bases. V lost 0 bases and J 2 bases, leaving 12 bases between the germline ends. Germline CDR1 MGHRA, CDR2 YSYEKL. The length of the CDR3 is 16 residues. DNA of the CDR3: TGCGCCAGCAGCCAAGAAGGGACTGGCCTCACAGATACGCAGTATTTT. Amino acids: CASSQEGTGLTDTQYF.